These 18 T cell receptor beta chains originate from one sample sequenced in a study of Graves' ophthalmopathy and Graves' hyperthyroidism. Scientists amplified the TCR beta CDR3 regions from RNA transcripts. HTBI-primed RT-PCR formed the first round, and a multiplex PCR formed the second. TCRdb itself ran the multiplex PCR reads through MiXCR, one entry per CDR3 protein. The sample has roughly 400,000 distinct CDR3 sequences; approximately 18% are singletons. The sample taken for sequencing was peripheral blood. Every receptor here comes from an adult woman with stable Graves' hyperthyroidism.

This clonotype was seen repeatedly, ten times or more. In nucleotides, the CDR3 is TGTGCCAGCAGCATAGGACAAGACTACGAGCAGTACTTC. Amino acid sequence: CASSIGQDYEQYF. The V and J genes are TRBV12-3 or TRBV12-4 and TRBJ2-7, with TRBD1 as a possible D gene (5 bases). The CDR3 totals 13 residues. Trimming shortened V by 6 bases and J by 3 bases, and 12 bases separated the two germline ends.

This clonotype came up many times. The rearrangement uses TRBV11-3 and TRBJ2-5, with D hard to call. CDR1 and CDR2 (germline): SGHNT, YENEEA. Trimming pared 1 base from V and 4 bases from J, leaving 16 bases between. The CDR3 consists of 16 residues. CDR3 nucleotide sequence: TGTGCCAGCAGCTTAGGTATCGGCGCGACGGGAGAGACCCAGTACTTC. Protein sequence: CASSLGIGATGETQYF.

Many counts were recorded for this clonotype. The chain carries TRBV6-2 or TRBV6-3 and TRBJ2-4, with D tentatively TRBD2 (5 bases). CDR1 is MNHEY and CDR2 is SVGEGT in the germline V gene. The CDR3 is 15 residues long. V lost 0 bases and J lost 6, with 12 bases in between. In nucleotides, the CDR3 is TGTGCCAGCAGTTACTCGAGTTGGGGAGCAAACATTCAGTACTTC. Protein: CASSYSSWGANIQYF.

There are many counts of this clonotype. This chain uses TRBV30 with TRBJ1-5; 7 bases map to TRBD1. Trimming at V came to 0 bases and at J to 2 bases, leaving 4 bases not matched to a gene. This CDR3 spans 15 amino acids. Per the germline V gene, CDR1 is GTSNPN and CDR2 is SVGIG (reference sequence). This chain's CDR3 is CAWSVRGHGNQPQHF. The CDR3 region has the DNA TGTGCCTGGAGTGTGAGGGGGCATGGCAATCAGCCCCAGCATTTT.

This clonotype showed up just a few times. This chain connects TRBV7-9 to TRBJ2-5, with no clear D. Trimming shortened V by 5 bases and J by 4 bases, and 17 bases separated the two germline ends. There are 15 residues in the CDR3. Germline CDR1 SEHNR, CDR2 FQNEAQ (reference sequence). The CDR3 nucleotides read TGTGCCAGCAGCCGAGAAGGCCTCCGTCGAGAGACCCAGTACTTC. Translated, it gives CASSREGLRRETQYF. Full variable domain (rest looked up from reference TRBV7-9 and TRBJ2-5): DTGVSQNPRHKITKRGQNVTFRCDPISEHNRLYWYRQTLGQGPEFLTYFQNEAQLEKSRLLSDRFSAERPKGSFSTLEIQRTEQGDSAMYLCASSREGLRRETQYFGPGTRLLVL.

This clonotype was seen ten or more times. The CDR3 protein is CASSWDGRNTEAFF. Written as DNA, the CDR3 is TGTGCCAGCAGCTGGGACGGACGTAACACTGAAGCTTTCTTT. The gene calls are TRBV4-2 and TRBJ1-1; weak D call: TRBD1 (5 bases). Trimming took 5 bases from V and 2 from J, leaving 12 bases between them. The CDR3 length is 14 residues. Germline lookup yields CDR1 LGHNA and CDR2 YNFKEQ.

In nucleotides, the CDR3 is TGTGCCAGCAGTTTTGCAGGGGAGTATAATTCACCCCTCCACTTT. The encoded protein is CASSFAGEYNSPLHF. This chain uses TRBV7-9 with TRBJ1-6; a weak D match, TRBD1 (6 bases). The V gene's germline CDR1 is SEHNR and CDR2 FQNEAQ (reference sequence). The CDR3 is made up of 15 amino acids. The V gene lost 6 bases and the J gene lost 4 bases, with 13 bases spanning the gap.

This clonotype came up many times. This rearrangement joins TRBV28 to TRBJ1-1; D is perhaps TRBD1 (5 bases). CDR1 MDHEN and CDR2 SYDVKM come from the germline V gene. The CDR3 is made up of 15 amino acids. V dropped 5 bases and J dropped 4 bases, with 17 bases sitting between them. CDR3 in amino acids: CASSRGWGDGTEAFF. CDR3 nucleotide sequence: TGTGCCAGCAGTCGGGGGTGGGGGGATGGCACTGAAGCTTTCTTT. The full variable domain, rest sourced from reference TRBV28 and TRBJ1-1, is DVKVTQSSRYLVKRTGEKVFLECVQDMDHENMFWYRQDPGLGLRLIYFSYDVKMKEKGDIPEGYSVSREKKERFSLILESASTNQTSMYLCASSRGWGDGTEAFFGQGTRLTVV.

The chain combines TRBV6-1 with TRBJ2-7; 9 bases align to TRBD1. From germline, CDR1 is MNHNS and CDR2 SASEGT. CDR3 length equals 15 residues. V lost 7 bases, J lost 2 bases, and 9 bases stayed unmatched. In nucleotides, the CDR3 is TGTGCCAGCACGGGACGGGGACAGGGAACCTACGAGCAGTACTTC. Protein sequence: CASTGRGQGTYEQYF.

This clonotype was recorded at least ten times. Written as DNA, the CDR3 is TGTGCCAGCAGCTTAGTTCAGGCCCAAGGAGAGACCCAGTACTTC. Encoded protein: CASSLVQAQGETQYF. This chain joins TRBV7-9 and TRBJ2-5; unclear D gene. V was cut by 1 base and J by 4 bases, with 13 bases left in between. Germline CDR1 is SEHNR and CDR2 is FQNEAQ (reference sequence). The CDR3 is made up of 15 amino acids.

This clonotype was seen at least ten times. The CDR3 loop is CASSPSRGDIQYF. The CDR3 nucleotides read TGTGCCAGCAGCCCGAGCAGGGGAGACATTCAGTACTTC. This chain uses TRBV11-2 with TRBJ2-4, with a tentative D call TRBD1 (6 bases). The CDR3 runs to 13 residues. Germline lookup yields CDR1 SGHAT and CDR2 FQNNGV. V shed 5 bases and J shed 8 bases, with 13 bases lying between them.

The rearrangement links TRBV28 to TRBJ2-5; D possibly matches TRBD1 or TRBD2 (6 bases each). Germline V gives CDR1 MDHEN, CDR2 SYDVKM. The CDR3 contains 15 residues. V was trimmed by 7 bases and J by 4 bases, leaving 19 bases between them. The CDR3 bases are TGTGCCAGCAACGAAGTGGGGGGCCAGAGAGAGACCCAGTACTTC. Translation gives CASNEVGGQRETQYF.

The sample holds a few counts of this clonotype. V usage is TRBV27 and J usage is TRBJ2-2; unclear D gene. CDR1 is MNHEY and CDR2 is SMNVEV in the germline V gene (reference sequence). This CDR3 has 11 residues. V was pared by 9 bases and J by 7 bases, with 9 bases between. CDR3 coding DNA: TGTGCCAGTGGTTGGGGCGGGGAGCTGTTTTTT. The encoded protein is CASGWGGELFF.

This clonotype was detected only a few times. The chain is built from TRBV6-1 and TRBJ2-7; TRBD1 aligns across 7 bases. V trimming: 4 bases; J trimming: 3 bases; junction bases outside the gene matches: 12. CDR3 length equals 16 residues. Germline CDR1 MNHNS, CDR2 SASEGT. CDR3 sequence reads: CASSAYGDSGRYEQYF. The CDR3, as DNA: TGTGCCAGCAGTGCCTACGGGGACAGCGGACGCTACGAGCAGTACTTC.

The rearrangement uses TRBV28 and TRBJ1-1; 7 nucleotides align to TRBD1. Germline V gene data show CDR1 as MDHEN and CDR2 as SYDVKM. The CDR3 is 14 amino acids. J gave up 6 bases and V 7 bases, and 11 bases lay outside the gene matches. The CDR3, as DNA: TGTGCCAGCACCACTACCGGGACAGCGTCTGAAGCTTTCTTT. It translates to CASTTTGTASEAFF.

The sample holds many counts of this clonotype. V gene TRBV30 combines with J gene TRBJ1-1, with 8 bases lining up with TRBD1. Germline values: CDR1 GTSNPN, CDR2 SVGIG (reference sequence). The CDR3 runs 14 residues. V was pared by 3 bases and J by 3 bases, with 6 bases of the junction left unmatched. CDR3 nucleotides: TGTGCCTGGAGAGACAGGGGTGGGGACACTGAAGCTTTCTTT. This gives the protein CAWRDRGGDTEAFF.

This clonotype was seen ten or more times. The chain joins TRBV15 to TRBJ2-6; no firm D call. The CDR3 contains 16 residues. Germline CDR1 is LNHNV and CDR2 is YYDKDF (reference sequence). V lost 1 base, J lost 0 bases, and 7 bases lay in between. In nucleotides, the CDR3 is TGTGCCACCAGCAGAGGTTCTTCCTCTGGGGCCAACGTCCTGACTTTC. Protein: CATSRGSSSGANVLTF.

This clonotype was observed many times. The chain links TRBV6-2 or TRBV6-3 to TRBJ2-7; 10 bases align to TRBD1. The V gene's germline CDR1 is MNHEY and CDR2 SVGEGT. The CDR3 has 15 residues. V was pared by 5 bases and J by 5 bases, with 9 bases of the junction left unmatched. CDR3 loop: CASSTGQGVWDEQYF. The CDR3 nucleotides are TGTGCCAGCAGTACCGGACAGGGGGTGTGGGACGAGCAGTACTTC.